This entry lists 15 T cell receptor beta chains sequenced from one sample in a study of Ad26.COV2.S vaccination and SARS-CoV-2 variants. Here immunoSEQ multiplex PCR was the method, and the copy in TCRdb shows in-frame clones only, minus some. The sample lists about 680,000 clones; more than 70% were seen once. The treatment here: around 19 received Ad26.COV2.S at low or high dose, single or two shots; 5 received placebo; per-sample allocation not given. Repertoires come from day 63 after the first vaccine or placebo injection. This specimen was peripheral blood, taken in a trial of Ad26.COV2.S vaccine versus placebo. These receptors came from a person between 18 and 65 years old who received the Ad26.COV2.S COVID-19 vaccine or a placebo.

This rearrangement joins TRBV5-5 to TRBJ1-1; D gene uncertain. CDR1 and CDR2 from the germline V gene are SGHKS and YYEKEE (reference sequence). The CDR3 sequence is 11 residues long. The ends were cut back, 0 bases at V and 8 bases at J, with 5 bases in the middle. Here the CDR3 reads CASSLGSEAFF. CDR3 DNA: TGTGCCAGCAGCTTGGGATCGGAAGCTTTCTTT. Based on the CDR3 plus reference TRBV5-5 and TRBJ1-1, the full variable domain is DAGVTQSPTHLIKTRGQQVTLRCSPISGHKSVSWYQQVLGQGPQFIFQYYEKEERGRGNFPDRFSARQFPNYSSELNVNALLLGDSALYLCASSLGSEAFFGQGTRLTVV.

This chain links TRBV6-6 with TRBJ2-7, with 12 positions matching TRBD2. CDR1 and CDR2 (germline): MNHNY, SVGAGI (reference sequence). After removal of 5 bases from V and 0 bases from J, the junction contained 11 bases not matched to a gene. The CDR3 loop spans 18 amino acids. This chain's CDR3 is CASSRPGTSGRSSYEQYF. The CDR3 coding sequence is TGTGCCAGCAGTCGTCCCGGGACTAGCGGGCGTAGCTCCTACGAGCAGTACTTC.

The chain uses TRBV6-2 or TRBV6-3 and TRBJ2-3; D is possibly TRBD2 (6 bases). The CDR3 is 14 residues long. Per germline, CDR1 MNHEY and CDR2 SVGEGT. Trimming removed 5 bases at V and 4 bases at J, with 13 bases between. Here the CDR3 reads CASSPSGFSDTQYF. The CDR3 nucleotides read TGTGCCAGCAGTCCGAGCGGGTTTTCAGATACGCAGTATTTT.

This chain's CDR3 is CASSPWFGSSYNEQFF. The CDR3, as DNA: TGTGCCAGCAGCCCTTGGTTTGGAAGCTCCTACAATGAGCAGTTCTTC. The chain joins TRBV11-3 to TRBJ2-1; D unclear. Germline V gene data show CDR1 as SGHNT and CDR2 as YENEEA. The CDR3 runs 16 residues. V shed 5 bases and J shed 0 bases, with 14 bases lying between them.

This rearrangement joins TRBV6-6 to TRBJ2-7; the D gene is possibly TRBD1 (6 bases). The CDR3 extends over 13 amino acids. V shed 2 bases and J shed 5 bases, with 10 bases lying between them. Germline-derived CDR1 and CDR2 are MNHNY and SVGAGI (reference sequence). The CDR3 DNA follows: TGTGCCAGCAGTTACACAGGGATCGACGAGCAGTACTTC. It translates to CASSYTGIDEQYF.

The J gene is TRBJ2-1, the V gene TRBV27, with a tentative D call TRBD1 (5 bases). Trimming took off 5 bases at V and 9 bases at J, with 11 bases between the two ends. Germline V gene data show CDR1 as MNHEY and CDR2 as SMNVEV (reference sequence). The CDR3 runs 12 residues. The chain's CDR3 is CASSQTASEQFF. In DNA form, the CDR3 reads TGTGCCAGCAGTCAGACAGCGTCTGAGCAGTTCTTC.

This clone was seen repeatedly, ten times or more. Other DNA sequences in the same sample also yield this CDR3. The chain is built from TRBV18 and TRBJ2-3, with 10 bases matching TRBD1. Germline CDR1 KGHSH, CDR2 LQKENI. CDR3 length: 15 amino acids. V lost 2 bases to trimming and J lost 4 bases; unmatched junction nucleotides: 3. CDR3 sequence (DNA): TGTGCCAGCTCACCAGGGACAGGGGTCGCAGATACGCAGTATTTT. Translating gives CASSPGTGVADTQYF.

The chain combines TRBV10-1 with TRBJ1-5, with 11 nucleotides matching TRBD1. V dropped 7 bases and J dropped 8; count of bases not matched to a gene: 16. This CDR3 comprises 17 residues. CDR1 and CDR2 from the germline V gene are WNHNN and SYGVQD (reference sequence). The CDR3 protein is CASTEPPRTGGWKPQHF. The CDR3, as DNA: TGCGCCAGCACCGAACCGCCCAGGACAGGGGGCTGGAAGCCCCAGCATTTT.

Concerning this clone itself: The same CDR3 is also encoded by other DNA sequences in this sample. The chain joins TRBV7-9 to TRBJ2-3; D may be TRBD1 (6 bases). The ends were cut back, 5 bases at V and 0 bases at J, with 9 bases in the middle. There are 14 residues in the CDR3. Germline assignment: CDR1 SEHNR and CDR2 FQNEAQ (reference sequence). CDR3 loop: CASSLDRSTDTQYF. For the CDR3, the DNA is TGTGCCAGCAGCCTTGACAGGAGCACAGATACGCAGTATTTT.

This clone occurred once. Different DNA sequences within this sample yield the same CDR3. The chain combines TRBV12-3 or TRBV12-4 with TRBJ1-2, with unresolved D. The CDR3 runs to 13 residues. The V end lost 2 bases, the J end lost 2 bases, and 6 bases lay between the germline ends. For the CDR3, the DNA is TGTGCCAGCAGTTTAAATCCAAACTATGGCTACACCTTC. This sequence encodes CASSLNPNYGYTF.

The chain joins TRBV7-8 to TRBJ1-1; TRBD1 might be the D (5 bases). The CDR3 sequence is 14 residues long. The V gene lost 2 bases and the J gene lost 6 bases, with 13 bases spanning the gap. In germline, CDR1 is SGHVS, CDR2 FQNEAQ. CDR3 amino acids: CASSLPGMDSEAFF. Written as DNA, the CDR3 is TGTGCCAGCAGCTTACCAGGGATGGATTCTGAAGCTTTCTTT.

The CDR3 DNA reads TGTGCCAGCAGTTCCCTGTCCAGTTGGAATTCACCCCTCCACTTT. This gives the protein CASSSLSSWNSPLHF. The V gene is TRBV6-5, the J gene TRBJ1-6; D is unresolved. Germline CDR1 is MNHEY and CDR2 is SVGAGI. The CDR3 loop spans 15 amino acids. Trimming removed 4 bases at V and 7 bases at J, with 14 bases between.

Worth noting for this clone: One junction end disagrees with the germline gene, perhaps due to a read error. V is TRBV6-5 and J is TRBJ1-6; the D gene is possibly TRBD1 (5 bases). CDR3 length: 15 residues. Germline V gene data show CDR1 as MNHEY and CDR2 as SVGAGI. This CDR3 is CAGSYSMQGNSPLHF. The CDR3 DNA reads as TGTGCCGGCAGTTACTCGATGCAGGGCAATTCACCCCTCCACTTT.

The rearrangement links TRBV10-1 to TRBJ2-1, with 9 bases matching TRBD2. CDR3 length: 16 amino acids. Germline loops: CDR1 WNHNN, CDR2 SYGVQD (reference sequence). The V gene end was trimmed by 2 bases and the J gene end by 2 bases; junction bases not matched to a gene: 4. The DNA for the CDR3 is TGCGCCAGCAGTGAGAATAGCGGGAGAACCTACAATGAGCAGTTCTTC. Amino acid sequence: CASSENSGRTYNEQFF.

The rearrangement uses TRBV4-2 and TRBJ1-1, with D unclear. This CDR3 is 16 amino acids long. The germline V gene encodes CDR1 LGHNA and CDR2 YNFKEQ. V lost 0 bases and J 1 base, leaving 12 bases between the germline ends. For the CDR3, the DNA is TGTGCCAGCAGCCAAGATCGAGGAACGACGAACACTGAAGCTTTCTTT. Protein sequence: CASSQDRGTTNTEAFF.